The source of this TCR beta chain is a study of radiation and T cells in renal cell carcinoma. The treatment denotes: treatment-naive control, cytoreductive nephrectomy. This renal cell carcinoma was of the clear cell type. General observations from the study: Only small tumor regions of around 1 g were sampled. Dominant CDR3 motifs occupied more repertoire in irradiated than control tumors. Irradiated tumors had higher TCR clonality than control tumors.

Relative to its sample, this clone is medium-sized (0.01 to 0.1%). The antigen is undetermined. The method was immunoSEQ multiplex PCR; TCRdb's version includes in-frame clones alone and lacks a portion of them. The sample has approximately 15,000 clones; 58% are singletons. Between the trimmed V and J ends, which lost 4 bases and 1 base, there was a span of 12 bases. The CDR3 extends over 15 amino acids. Looked up from germline, CDR1 is SGHRS and CDR2 is YFSETQ. The J gene is TRBJ2-1, the V gene TRBV5-1; tentatively, D is TRBD1 (6 bases). This clonotype originated in a man aged 35-49 years with renal cell carcinoma. The sequenced sample was tumor tissue, obtained from a patient whose treatment was nephrectomy without radiotherapy. CDR3 coding DNA: TGCGCCAGCAGCGCGGTACAGGGATCCTACAATGAGCAGTTCTTC. Translation gives CASSAVQGSYNEQFF.